The rows below give T cell receptor beta chains drawn from one sample of a study of T-cell memory formation after mild COVID-19. MiXCR, run by TCRdb on the 5' RACE reads, gives a single entry per CDR3 protein. Here the sample spans about 560,000 distinct CDR3 sequences, roughly 17% being singletons. The material sequenced was PBMCs or a T cell subset sorted from them (not recorded which). These receptors originate from an adult woman who had mild COVID-19 (a few samples of this study predate the infection). Cell type and time point are not known. Both conserved end residues are part of each CDR3. The order of the fields is CDR3 DNA, CDR3 protein, clone size, CDR3 length, D gene, J gene, V gene. D genes are given only for firm matches. Clone size appears in some rows only: once, few, many, or a class for an expanded clone.

cdr3_nt: TGCGCCAGCAGCGGATATGACAGGAACGGGTACGAGCAGTACTTC; cdr3_aa: CASSGYDRNGYEQYF; clone_size: NA; cdr3_length: 15; d_call: NA; j_call: TRBJ2-7; v_call: TRBV4-1
cdr3_nt: TGTGCCTGGACCGAAAAGGGGAACACTGAAGCTTTCTTT; cdr3_aa: CAWTEKGNTEAFF; clone_size: NA; cdr3_length: 13; d_call: NA; j_call: TRBJ1-1; v_call: TRBV30
cdr3_nt: TGTGCCAGTAGTACCTTGTGGGCTGAAGCTTTCTTT; cdr3_aa: CASSTLWAEAFF; clone_size: few; cdr3_length: 12; d_call: NA; j_call: TRBJ1-1; v_call: TRBV19
cdr3_nt: TGTGCCACCAGTGATTTGCGGGGAGGGTCGACCGGGGAGCTGTTTTTT; cdr3_aa: CATSDLRGGSTGELFF; clone_size: NA; cdr3_length: 16; d_call: TRBD2; j_call: TRBJ2-2; v_call: TRBV24-1
cdr3_nt: TGCAGTGCTAGTGCAGGGAAGGGTGAAGAAAAACTGTTTTTT; cdr3_aa: CSASAGKGEEKLFF; clone_size: NA; cdr3_length: 14; d_call: NA; j_call: TRBJ1-4; v_call: TRBV20-1
cdr3_nt: TGTGCCAGCAGTACTAGACTAGCGGGAACCCACGAGCAGTACTTC; cdr3_aa: CASSTRLAGTHEQYF; clone_size: NA; cdr3_length: 15; d_call: TRBD2; j_call: TRBJ2-7; v_call: TRBV12-3/TRBV12-4
cdr3_nt: TGTGCCAGCAGCTTAGTTCCAGCCCGATCCTACAATGAGCAGTTCTTC; cdr3_aa: CASSLVPARSYNEQFF; clone_size: NA; cdr3_length: 16; d_call: NA; j_call: TRBJ2-1; v_call: TRBV7-8
cdr3_nt: TGTGCCATCAGTGAAGTACGGGGCCAGTCTAACTATGGCTACACCTTC; cdr3_aa: CAISEVRGQSNYGYTF; clone_size: few; cdr3_length: 16; d_call: NA; j_call: TRBJ1-2; v_call: TRBV10-3
cdr3_nt: TGCGCCAGCAGCCATCCGGGACAGGGAAGGCCTGAAGCTTTCTTT; cdr3_aa: CASSHPGQGRPEAFF; clone_size: few; cdr3_length: 15; d_call: TRBD1; j_call: TRBJ1-1; v_call: TRBV4-1
cdr3_nt: TGTGCCAGCAGTGACAATAGTATAGATACGCAGTATTTT; cdr3_aa: CASSDNSIDTQYF; clone_size: NA; cdr3_length: 13; d_call: NA; j_call: TRBJ2-3; v_call: TRBV2
cdr3_nt: TGTGCCAGCAGTTTAGCGGGGACCAGAGAGAATACGCAGTATTTT; cdr3_aa: CASSLAGTRENTQYF; clone_size: NA; cdr3_length: 15; d_call: NA; j_call: TRBJ2-3; v_call: TRBV12-3/TRBV12-4
cdr3_nt: TGCGCCAGCAGCCAGGGAATGCTCGGTCAGCCCCAGCATTTT; cdr3_aa: CASSQGMLGQPQHF; clone_size: NA; cdr3_length: 14; d_call: NA; j_call: TRBJ1-5; v_call: TRBV4-1
cdr3_nt: TGTGCCAGCAGTTTTGGACAGGGTTTGAACACTGAAGCTTTCTTT; cdr3_aa: CASSFGQGLNTEAFF; clone_size: few; cdr3_length: 15; d_call: TRBD1; j_call: TRBJ1-1; v_call: TRBV27
cdr3_nt: TGTGCCAGCAGTTACCTAGCGGGGGGCTACGAGCAGTACTTC; cdr3_aa: CASSYLAGGYEQYF; clone_size: NA; cdr3_length: 14; d_call: TRBD2; j_call: TRBJ2-7; v_call: TRBV6-2/TRBV6-3
cdr3_nt: TGTGCCAGCAGCTTAGGGCAGGGAATCTATGGCTACACCTTC; cdr3_aa: CASSLGQGIYGYTF; clone_size: few; cdr3_length: 14; d_call: NA; j_call: TRBJ1-2; v_call: TRBV7-9
cdr3_nt: TGTGCCAGCAGTGGCGGGACTAGGTACAATGAGCAGTTCTTC; cdr3_aa: CASSGGTRYNEQFF; clone_size: NA; cdr3_length: 14; d_call: TRBD2; j_call: TRBJ2-1; v_call: TRBV9
cdr3_nt: TGTGCCTGGAGTCCGCCGGACAGGTTGGGCGAGCAGTACTTC; cdr3_aa: CAWSPPDRLGEQYF; clone_size: NA; cdr3_length: 14; d_call: TRBD1; j_call: TRBJ2-7; v_call: TRBV30
cdr3_nt: TGTGCCAGCAGCAGGACAGGGTCTCGGGAGACCCAGTACTTC; cdr3_aa: CASSRTGSRETQYF; clone_size: NA; cdr3_length: 14; d_call: TRBD1; j_call: TRBJ2-5; v_call: TRBV6-2/TRBV6-3
cdr3_nt: TGCAGTGCCAGCAGGACTGATCCCTATTACAATGAGCAGTTCTTC; cdr3_aa: CSASRTDPYYNEQFF; clone_size: NA; cdr3_length: 15; d_call: NA; j_call: TRBJ2-1; v_call: TRBV20-1
cdr3_nt: TGTGCCAGCTCACCACCCCGAAACTCCTACGAGCAGTACTTC; cdr3_aa: CASSPPRNSYEQYF; clone_size: few; cdr3_length: 14; d_call: NA; j_call: TRBJ2-7; v_call: TRBV18
cdr3_nt: TGTGCCAGCAGCTTAGGGGACAGGGGCCCCCACGAGCAGTACTTC; cdr3_aa: CASSLGDRGPHEQYF; clone_size: many; cdr3_length: 15; d_call: TRBD1; j_call: TRBJ2-7; v_call: TRBV7-8
cdr3_nt: TGTGCCAGCTCACCTGTGGGGGACCACGAGCAGTACTTC; cdr3_aa: CASSPVGDHEQYF; clone_size: few; cdr3_length: 13; d_call: NA; j_call: TRBJ2-7; v_call: TRBV18
cdr3_nt: TGTGCCAGCAGACGGACAGGGTTCGTCATGGAGACCCAGTACTTC; cdr3_aa: CASRRTGFVMETQYF; clone_size: NA; cdr3_length: 15; d_call: TRBD1; j_call: TRBJ2-5; v_call: TRBV7-2
cdr3_nt: TGTGCCAGCAGCTTAATAAGGGGGGAAGAGACCCAGTACTTC; cdr3_aa: CASSLIRGEETQYF; clone_size: NA; cdr3_length: 14; d_call: NA; j_call: TRBJ2-5; v_call: TRBV11-2
cdr3_nt: TGTGCCAGCAGTTTTGGGCTAGCGGGGGGGTCTCCCGATGAGCAGTTCTTC; cdr3_aa: CASSFGLAGGSPDEQFF; clone_size: few; cdr3_length: 17; d_call: TRBD2; j_call: TRBJ2-1; v_call: TRBV12-3/TRBV12-4
cdr3_nt: TGTGCCTGGAGTGAGGGCGTGGGGGCTAACTATGGCTACACCTTC; cdr3_aa: CAWSEGVGANYGYTF; clone_size: few; cdr3_length: 15; d_call: NA; j_call: TRBJ1-2; v_call: TRBV30
cdr3_nt: TGTGCCAGCAGTTCGGAGCCCAGACCCCCGGGTAGTATGGATACGCAGTATTTT; cdr3_aa: CASSSEPRPPGSMDTQYF; clone_size: NA; cdr3_length: 18; d_call: NA; j_call: TRBJ2-3; v_call: TRBV6-5
cdr3_nt: TGTGCCAGCAGCGTAGCCCCAAAGGGGCCGGGGAACACTGAAGCTTTCTTT; cdr3_aa: CASSVAPKGPGNTEAFF; clone_size: NA; cdr3_length: 17; d_call: NA; j_call: TRBJ1-1; v_call: TRBV9
cdr3_nt: TGTGCCAGCAGCCTTATAAGACTAGCGGGTAACACAGATACGCAGTATTTT; cdr3_aa: CASSLIRLAGNTDTQYF; clone_size: NA; cdr3_length: 17; d_call: TRBD2; j_call: TRBJ2-3; v_call: TRBV7-2
cdr3_nt: TGTGCCAGCAGAGACAGGGGGCAGAGCGAGCAGTACTTC; cdr3_aa: CASRDRGQSEQYF; clone_size: NA; cdr3_length: 13; d_call: TRBD1; j_call: TRBJ2-7; v_call: TRBV6-2/TRBV6-3
cdr3_nt: TGTGCCAGCAGCCCAAGGGGGGGCTTGGAAGCTTTCTTT; cdr3_aa: CASSPRGGLEAFF; clone_size: few; cdr3_length: 13; d_call: NA; j_call: TRBJ1-1; v_call: TRBV7-2
cdr3_nt: TGCGCCAGCGCCTTGGAGGGCCGAAATGAGCAGTTCTTC; cdr3_aa: CASALEGRNEQFF; clone_size: NA; cdr3_length: 13; d_call: NA; j_call: TRBJ2-1; v_call: TRBV5-1
cdr3_nt: TGCGCCAGCAGTCATCCCCGGGACAGAAGTACCGGGGAGCTGTTTTTT; cdr3_aa: CASSHPRDRSTGELFF; clone_size: many; cdr3_length: 16; d_call: TRBD1; j_call: TRBJ2-2; v_call: TRBV5-1
cdr3_nt: TGCAGTGCTACCCCCCCCGGGGGGCTAACAGATACGCAGTATTTT; cdr3_aa: CSATPPGGLTDTQYF; clone_size: few; cdr3_length: 15; d_call: NA; j_call: TRBJ2-3; v_call: TRBV20-1
cdr3_nt: TGTGCCACCAGTGACCCACCTTCTACAGATACGCAGTATTTT; cdr3_aa: CATSDPPSTDTQYF; clone_size: NA; cdr3_length: 14; d_call: NA; j_call: TRBJ2-3; v_call: TRBV24-1
cdr3_nt: TGTGCCAGCAGTACGGGACAGGGTAGCTATGGCTACACCTTC; cdr3_aa: CASSTGQGSYGYTF; clone_size: many; cdr3_length: 14; d_call: TRBD1; j_call: TRBJ1-2; v_call: TRBV6-1
cdr3_nt: TGTGCCAGCAGTTTCCGGCGGCAGTACACTGAAGCTTTCTTT; cdr3_aa: CASSFRRQYTEAFF; clone_size: few; cdr3_length: 14; d_call: NA; j_call: TRBJ1-1; v_call: TRBV12-3/TRBV12-4
cdr3_nt: TGTGCCAGCAGCATTAGCGGGAGGGGGATCGGGGAGCAGTTCTTC; cdr3_aa: CASSISGRGIGEQFF; clone_size: NA; cdr3_length: 15; d_call: TRBD2; j_call: TRBJ2-1; v_call: TRBV7-2
cdr3_nt: TGTGCCAGCAGCTTGGATGTGGGGAGAGGCACAGATACGCAGTATTTT; cdr3_aa: CASSLDVGRGTDTQYF; clone_size: NA; cdr3_length: 16; d_call: NA; j_call: TRBJ2-3; v_call: TRBV5-4
cdr3_nt: TGTGCCACCAGCAGAGTTACCAGACAAGAGACCCAGTACTTC; cdr3_aa: CATSRVTRQETQYF; clone_size: few; cdr3_length: 14; d_call: NA; j_call: TRBJ2-5; v_call: TRBV15
cdr3_nt: TGTGCCAGCAATAAGGGGTCGCTGGATGAGACCCAGTACTTC; cdr3_aa: CASNKGSLDETQYF; clone_size: few; cdr3_length: 14; d_call: NA; j_call: TRBJ2-5; v_call: TRBV6-2/TRBV6-3
cdr3_nt: TGTGCCAGCAGTCCCCTGGCGGGAAGCAATGAGCAGTTCTTC; cdr3_aa: CASSPLAGSNEQFF; clone_size: few; cdr3_length: 14; d_call: NA; j_call: TRBJ2-1; v_call: TRBV12-3/TRBV12-4
cdr3_nt: TGTGCCAGCAGTTTACAGCGGGTAACCTACGAGCAGTACTTC; cdr3_aa: CASSLQRVTYEQYF; clone_size: NA; cdr3_length: 14; d_call: NA; j_call: TRBJ2-7; v_call: TRBV6-2/TRBV6-3
cdr3_nt: TGCGCCAGCAGCATAGGGACTAGCGGTACTGAGCAGTTCTTC; cdr3_aa: CASSIGTSGTEQFF; clone_size: NA; cdr3_length: 14; d_call: TRBD2; j_call: TRBJ2-1; v_call: TRBV5-1